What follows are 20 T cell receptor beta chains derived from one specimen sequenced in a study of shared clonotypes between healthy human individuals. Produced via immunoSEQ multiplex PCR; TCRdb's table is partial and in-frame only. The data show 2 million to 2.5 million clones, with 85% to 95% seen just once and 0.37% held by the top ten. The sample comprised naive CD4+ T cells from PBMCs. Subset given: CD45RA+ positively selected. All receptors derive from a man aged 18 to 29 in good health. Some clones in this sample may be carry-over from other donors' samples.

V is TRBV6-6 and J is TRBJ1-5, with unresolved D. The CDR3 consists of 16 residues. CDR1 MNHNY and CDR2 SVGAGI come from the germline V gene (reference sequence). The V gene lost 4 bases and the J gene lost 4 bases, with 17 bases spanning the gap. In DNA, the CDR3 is TGTGCCAGCAGTTCCAATATGAAGGGCCAAAATCAGCCCCAGCATTTT. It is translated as CASSSNMKGQNQPQHF.

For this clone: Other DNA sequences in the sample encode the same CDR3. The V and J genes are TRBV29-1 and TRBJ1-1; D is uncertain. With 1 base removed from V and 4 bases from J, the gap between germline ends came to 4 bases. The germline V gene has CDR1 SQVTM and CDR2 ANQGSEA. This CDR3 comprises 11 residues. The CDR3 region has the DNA TGCAGCGTTGAAGGAGGCACTGAAGCTTTCTTT. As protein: CSVEGGTEAFF.

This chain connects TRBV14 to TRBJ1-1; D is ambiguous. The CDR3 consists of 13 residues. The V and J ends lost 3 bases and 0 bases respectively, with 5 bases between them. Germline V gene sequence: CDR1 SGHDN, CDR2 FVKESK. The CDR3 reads CASSQKLNTEAFF. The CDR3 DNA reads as TGTGCCAGCAGCCAGAAGCTGAACACTGAAGCTTTCTTT.

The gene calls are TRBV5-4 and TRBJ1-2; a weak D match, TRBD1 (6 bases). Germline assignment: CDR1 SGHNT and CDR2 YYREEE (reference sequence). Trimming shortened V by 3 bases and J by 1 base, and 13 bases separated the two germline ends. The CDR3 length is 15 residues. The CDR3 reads CASSSGQRVNYGYTF. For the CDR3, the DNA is TGTGCCAGCAGCTCCGGACAGCGTGTTAACTATGGCTACACCTTC.

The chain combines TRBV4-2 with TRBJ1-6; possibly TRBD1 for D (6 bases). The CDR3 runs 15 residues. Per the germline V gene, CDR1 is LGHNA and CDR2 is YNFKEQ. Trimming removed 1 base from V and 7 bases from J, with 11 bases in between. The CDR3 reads CASSQGQVANSPLHF. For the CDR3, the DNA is TGTGCCAGCAGCCAAGGACAGGTCGCCAATTCACCCCTCCACTTT.

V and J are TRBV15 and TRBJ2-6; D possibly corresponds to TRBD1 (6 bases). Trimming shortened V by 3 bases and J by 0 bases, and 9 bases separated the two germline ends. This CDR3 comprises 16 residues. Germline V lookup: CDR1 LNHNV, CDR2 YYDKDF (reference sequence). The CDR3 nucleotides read TGTGCCACCAGCAGGAACAGGGTCTCTGGGGCCAACGTCCTGACTTTC. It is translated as CATSRNRVSGANVLTF.

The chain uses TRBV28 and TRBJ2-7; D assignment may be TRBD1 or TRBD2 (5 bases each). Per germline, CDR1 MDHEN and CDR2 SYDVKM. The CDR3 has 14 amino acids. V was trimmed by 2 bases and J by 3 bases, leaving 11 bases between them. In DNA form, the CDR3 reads TGTGCCAGCAGTTTAATGGGACCGATCTACGAGCAGTACTTC. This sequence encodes CASSLMGPIYEQYF.

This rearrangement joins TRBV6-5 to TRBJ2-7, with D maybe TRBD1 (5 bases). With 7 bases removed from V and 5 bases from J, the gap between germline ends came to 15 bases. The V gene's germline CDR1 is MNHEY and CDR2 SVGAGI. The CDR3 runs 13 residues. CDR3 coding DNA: TGTGCCAGCACCAAGCCCCAGGGTGACGAGCAGTACTTC. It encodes CASTKPQGDEQYF.

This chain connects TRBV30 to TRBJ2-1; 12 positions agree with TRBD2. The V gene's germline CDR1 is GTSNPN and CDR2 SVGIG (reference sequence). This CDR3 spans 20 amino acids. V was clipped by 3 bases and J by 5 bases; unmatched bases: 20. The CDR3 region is CAWRARYTFRLAGVDNEQFF. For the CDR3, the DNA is TGTGCCTGGAGGGCCCGATACACCTTCAGACTAGCGGGAGTGGACAATGAGCAGTTCTTC. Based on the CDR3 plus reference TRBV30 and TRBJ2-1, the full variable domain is SQTIHQWPATLVQPVGSPLSLECTVEGTSNPNLYWYRQAAGRGLQLLFYSVGIGQISSEVPQNLSASRPQDRQFILSSKKLLLSDSGFYLCAWRARYTFRLAGVDNEQFFGPGTRLTVL.

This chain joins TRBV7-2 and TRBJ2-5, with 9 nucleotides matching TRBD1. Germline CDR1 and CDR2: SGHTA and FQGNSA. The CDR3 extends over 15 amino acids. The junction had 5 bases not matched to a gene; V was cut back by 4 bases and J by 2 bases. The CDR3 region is CASSSRDRAQETQYF. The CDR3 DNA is TGTGCCAGCAGCTCGCGGGACAGGGCTCAAGAGACCCAGTACTTC. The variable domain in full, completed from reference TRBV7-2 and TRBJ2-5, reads GAGVSQSPSNKVTEKGKDVELRCDPISGHTALYWYRQSLGQGLEFLIYFQGNSAPDKSGLPSDRFSAERTGGSVSTLTIQRTQQEDSAVYLCASSSRDRAQETQYFGPGTRLLVL.

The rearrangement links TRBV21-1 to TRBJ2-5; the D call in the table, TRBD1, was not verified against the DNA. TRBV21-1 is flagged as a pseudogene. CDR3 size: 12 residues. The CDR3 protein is CASMGAMQEQYF. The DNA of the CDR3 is TGTGCCAGCATGGGGGCAATGCAAGAGCAGTACTTC.

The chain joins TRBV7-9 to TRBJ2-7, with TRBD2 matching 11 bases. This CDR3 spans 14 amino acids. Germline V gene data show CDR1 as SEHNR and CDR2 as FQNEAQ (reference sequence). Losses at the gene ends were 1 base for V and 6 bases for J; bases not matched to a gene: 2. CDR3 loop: CASSLGLAGSEQYF. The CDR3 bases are TGTGCCAGCAGCTTAGGACTAGCGGGAAGCGAGCAGTACTTC.

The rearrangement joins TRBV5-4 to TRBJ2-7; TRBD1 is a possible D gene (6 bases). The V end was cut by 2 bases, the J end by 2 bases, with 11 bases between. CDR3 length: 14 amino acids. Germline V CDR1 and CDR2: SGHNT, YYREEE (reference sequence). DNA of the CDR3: TGTGCCAGCAGCTTATCGGGACAAGCCTACGAGCAGTACTTC. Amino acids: CASSLSGQAYEQYF. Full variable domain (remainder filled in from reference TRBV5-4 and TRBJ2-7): ETGVTQSPTHLIKTRGQQVTLRCSSQSGHNTVSWYQQALGQGPQFIFQYYREEENGRGNFPPRFSGLQFPNYSSELNVNALELDDSALYLCASSLSGQAYEQYFGPGTRLTVT.

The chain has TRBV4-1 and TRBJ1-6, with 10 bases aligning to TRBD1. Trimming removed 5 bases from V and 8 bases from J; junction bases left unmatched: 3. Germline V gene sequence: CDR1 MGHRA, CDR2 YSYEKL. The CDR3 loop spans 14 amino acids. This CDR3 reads CASSWGQGYSPLHF. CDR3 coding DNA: TGCGCCAGCAGCTGGGGACAGGGGTATTCACCCCTCCACTTT.

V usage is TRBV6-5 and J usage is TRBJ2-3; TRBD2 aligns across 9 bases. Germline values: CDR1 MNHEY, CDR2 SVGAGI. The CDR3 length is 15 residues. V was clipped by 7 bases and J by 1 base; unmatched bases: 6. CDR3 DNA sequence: TGTGCCAGCAAGACTAGCGGAGGACGCACAGATACGCAGTATTTT. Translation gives CASKTSGGRTDTQYF.

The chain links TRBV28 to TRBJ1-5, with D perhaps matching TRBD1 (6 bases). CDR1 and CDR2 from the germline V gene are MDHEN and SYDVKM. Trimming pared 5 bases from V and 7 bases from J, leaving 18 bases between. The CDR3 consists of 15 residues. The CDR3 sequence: CASSASTGLGQPQHF. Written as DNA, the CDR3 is TGTGCCAGCAGTGCATCTACAGGGTTGGGGCAGCCCCAGCATTTT.

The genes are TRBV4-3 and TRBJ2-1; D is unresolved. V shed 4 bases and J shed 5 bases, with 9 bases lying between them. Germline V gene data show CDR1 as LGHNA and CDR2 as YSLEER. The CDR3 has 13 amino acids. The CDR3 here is CASSLLQDNEQFF. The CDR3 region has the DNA TGCGCCAGCAGCCTCCTTCAGGACAATGAGCAGTTCTTC.

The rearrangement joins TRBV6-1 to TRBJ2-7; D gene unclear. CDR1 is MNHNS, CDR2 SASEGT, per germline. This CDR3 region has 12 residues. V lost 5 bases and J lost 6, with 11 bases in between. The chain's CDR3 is CASSPGWGEQYF. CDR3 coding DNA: TGTGCCAGCAGTCCTGGGTGGGGCGAGCAGTACTTC.

CDR3 nucleotides: TGTGCCAGCAGAATGCCCAGCGGGTGGGCAGATACGCAGTATTTT. This codes for CASRMPSGWADTQYF. The V and J genes are TRBV7-2 and TRBJ2-3, with a weak D call TRBD2 (6 bases). Trimming cost V 6 bases and J 4 bases, with 17 bases left between them. CDR1 is SGHTA and CDR2 is FQGNSA in the germline V gene. This CDR3 is built from 15 residues. The entire variable domain, with the rest obtained from reference TRBV7-2 and TRBJ2-3, is as follows: GAGVSQSPSNKVTEKGKDVELRCDPISGHTALYWYRQSLGQGLEFLIYFQGNSAPDKSGLPSDRFSAERTGGSVSTLTIQRTQQEDSAVYLCASRMPSGWADTQYFGPGTRLTVL.

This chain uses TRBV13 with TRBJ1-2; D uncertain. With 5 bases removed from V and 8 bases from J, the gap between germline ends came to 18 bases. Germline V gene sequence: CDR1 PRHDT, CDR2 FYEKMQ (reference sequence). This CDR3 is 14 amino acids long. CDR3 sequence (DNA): TGTGCCAGCAGCCCGCCGACCGACCGACGGGGCTACACCTTC. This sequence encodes CASSPPTDRRGYTF.